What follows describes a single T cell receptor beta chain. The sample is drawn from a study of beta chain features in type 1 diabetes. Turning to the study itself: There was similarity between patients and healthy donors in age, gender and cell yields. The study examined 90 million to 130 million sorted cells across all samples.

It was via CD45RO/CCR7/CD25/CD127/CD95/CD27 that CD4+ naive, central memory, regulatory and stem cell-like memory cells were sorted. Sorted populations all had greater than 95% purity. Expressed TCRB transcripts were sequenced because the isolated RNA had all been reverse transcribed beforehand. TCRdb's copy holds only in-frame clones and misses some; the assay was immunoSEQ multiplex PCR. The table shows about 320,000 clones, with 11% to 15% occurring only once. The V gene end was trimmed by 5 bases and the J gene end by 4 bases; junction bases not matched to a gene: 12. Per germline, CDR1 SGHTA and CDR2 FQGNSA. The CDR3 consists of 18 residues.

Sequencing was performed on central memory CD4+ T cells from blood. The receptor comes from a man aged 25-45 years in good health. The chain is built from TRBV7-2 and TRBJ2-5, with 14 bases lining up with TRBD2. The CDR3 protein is CASSPGTSGSSVGETQYF. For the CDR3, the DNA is TGTGCCAGCAGCCCCGGGACTAGCGGGAGTTCGGTGGGAGAGACCCAGTACTTC. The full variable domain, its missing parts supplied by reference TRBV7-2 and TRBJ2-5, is GAGVSQSPSNKVTEKGKDVELRCDPISGHTALYWYRQSLGQGLEFLIYFQGNSAPDKSGLPSDRFSAERTGGSVSTLTIQRTQQEDSAVYLCASSPGTSGSSVGETQYFGPGTRLLVL.